The clone carrying this T cell receptor (beta chain) was picked up a small number of times. This entry comes from a study of blood T cell repertoires in COVID-19. TCRdb's copy holds only in-frame clones and misses some; the assay was immunoSEQ multiplex PCR. The table shows 180,000 or so clones, with under 90% occurring only once. Per germline, CDR1 LNHDA and CDR2 SQIVND (reference sequence). The junction had 1 base not matched to a gene; V was cut back by 1 base and J by 6 bases. This CDR3 comprises 13 residues. Sequencing input: peripheral blood. This rearrangement joins TRBV19 to TRBJ2-7, with 9 bases identical to TRBD1. The source is a person aged 65-85 years with COVID-19, enrolled during active disease. The CDR3 sequence is CASSIGTGVEQYF. The CDR3 DNA reads TGTGCCAGTAGTATAGGGACAGGGGTCGAGCAGTACTTC.